The clone carrying this T cell receptor (beta chain) has only a few counts. Autoimmune disease history or systemic immunosuppression excluded patients. This sample stems from a study of OX40 agonist ivuxolimab in advanced cancers. Overall study: Intravenous ivuxolimab was administered to patients every 2 weeks at 0.01 to 10 mg/kg. Among those enrolled, mean age was about 58 years (range roughly 23 to 79) and approximately 83% were male.

Repertoires were generated with immunoSEQ multiplex PCR, while TCRdb's copy carries only in-frame clones and drops some. The sample includes 35,000 to 45,000 clones, roughly 87% of them seen just once. CDR1 is LGHNA and CDR2 is YNFKEQ in the germline V gene. V was trimmed by 0 bases and J by 5 bases, leaving 14 bases between them. The CDR3 extends over 16 amino acids. The sequenced sample was CD4+ or CD8+ T cells sorted from blood, obtained in a trial of the OX40 agonist ivuxolimab. The receptor's source is an adult with an advanced solid tumor such as melanoma, head and neck, liver or kidney cancer. The chain uses TRBV4-2 and TRBJ2-1; D gene uncertain. The CDR3 loop is CASSQDGSGGDNEQFF. In nucleotides, the CDR3 is TGTGCCAGCAGCCAAGATGGGTCGGGCGGAGACAATGAGCAGTTCTTC.